What follows are 30 T cell receptor beta chains derived from one specimen sequenced in a study of blood T cell repertoires in COVID-19. The protocol was immunoSEQ multiplex PCR, while the TCRdb copy is restricted to in-frame clones and leaves out a portion. Counted here are about 120,000 clones, 80% occurring once; the ten biggest clones make up under 2.5%. Sequencing used peripheral blood. Source of these receptors: a man in his 70s with acute or convalescent COVID-19.

The V and J genes are TRBV28 and TRBJ1-6, with 10 bases lining up with TRBD1. V lost 10 bases and J lost 6; bases outside the gene matches: 3. CDR1 is MDHEN and CDR2 is SYDVKM in the germline V gene. This CDR3 region has 13 residues. CDR3 sequence: CATRTGGNSPLHF. CDR3 bases: TGTGCCACCAGGACAGGGGGTAATTCACCCCTCCACTTT.

The rearrangement joins TRBV11-2 to TRBJ2-1; 11 nucleotides match TRBD1. The CDR3 sequence is 18 residues long. J lost 7 bases, V lost 5 bases, and 16 bases had no gene match. Germline CDR1 SGHAT, CDR2 FQNNGV. The CDR3 here is CASSKARGRDRGGNEQFF. The CDR3, as DNA: TGTGCCAGCAGCAAAGCCCGCGGGCGGGACAGGGGGGGGAATGAGCAGTTCTTC.

This clone was observed a handful of times. CDR3 in amino acids: CASSPRDRGGYGYTF. DNA of the CDR3: TGTGCCAGCAGTCCCCGGGACAGGGGGGGGTATGGCTACACCTTC. This chain links TRBV6-6 with TRBJ1-2; 11 bases are a match to TRBD1. There are 15 residues in the CDR3. The germline gives CDR1 MNHNY, CDR2 SVGAGI (reference sequence). The ends lost 5 bases at V and 5 bases at J; junction bases unmatched: 7.

The rearrangement uses TRBV5-1 and TRBJ1-6; maybe TRBD1 (6 bases). The germline V gene encodes CDR1 SGHRS and CDR2 YFSETQ. V lost 3 bases and J 8 bases, leaving 18 bases between the germline ends. The CDR3 is made up of 16 amino acids. As DNA, the CDR3 is TGCGCCAGCAGCTGGGAACTACAGGGTAACGATTCACCCCTCCACTTT. It is translated as CASSWELQGNDSPLHF. The full variable domain, completed using reference TRBV5-1 and TRBJ1-6, is KAGVTQTPRYLIKTRGQQVTLSCSPISGHRSVSWYQQTPGQGLQFLFEYFSETQRNKGNFPGRFSGRQFSNSRSEMNVSTLELGDSALYLCASSWELQGNDSPLHFGNGTRLTVT.

V is TRBV5-1 and J is TRBJ1-1; possible D gene TRBD1, 5 bases. Germline lookup yields CDR1 SGHRS and CDR2 YFSETQ. The V and J ends lost 0 bases and 1 base respectively, with 13 bases between them. CDR3 length equals 16 residues. CDR3 in amino acids: CASSLVAGNTNTEAFF. In DNA, the CDR3 is TGCGCCAGCAGCTTGGTAGCAGGGAATACGAACACTGAAGCTTTCTTT. Full variable domain (remainder filled in from reference TRBV5-1 and TRBJ1-1): KAGVTQTPRYLIKTRGQQVTLSCSPISGHRSVSWYQQTPGQGLQFLFEYFSETQRNKGNFPGRFSGRQFSNSRSEMNVSTLELGDSALYLCASSLVAGNTNTEAFFGQGTRLTVV.

This chain connects TRBV27 to TRBJ2-7, with D maybe TRBD2 (6 bases). The CDR3 consists of 15 residues. The germline CDR1 and CDR2 sequences are MNHEY and SMNVEV (reference sequence). The V and J ends lost 5 bases and 2 bases respectively, with 16 bases between them. The CDR3: CASSGTGLAPYEQYF. CDR3 sequence (DNA): TGTGCCAGCAGTGGAACGGGACTCGCTCCCTACGAGCAGTACTTC.

The rearrangement links TRBV3-1 (or the pseudogene TRBV3-2) to TRBJ1-5; TRBD1 is a possible D gene (6 bases). Germline loops: CDR1 LGHDT, CDR2 YNNKEL (reference sequence). The V and J ends lost 4 bases and 3 bases respectively, with 19 bases between them. This CDR3 comprises 17 residues. CDR3 loop: CASSPSQATGLNQPQHF. The CDR3 DNA reads as TGTGCCAGCAGCCCCAGCCAAGCGACAGGACTCAATCAGCCCCAGCATTTT.

The J gene is TRBJ2-2, the V gene TRBV14, with D unresolved. CDR1 is SGHDN, CDR2 FVKESK, per germline. V was pared by 4 bases and J by 7 bases, with 7 bases between. CDR3 length: 12 amino acids. The CDR3 DNA reads TGTGCCAGCAGCCTGAGGAACGGGGAGCTGTTTTTT. Encoded protein: CASSLRNGELFF. Complete variable domain (other parts from reference TRBV14 and TRBJ2-2): EAGVTQFPSHSVIEKGQTVTLRCDPISGHDNLYWYRRVMGKEIKFLLHFVKESKQDESGMPNNRFLAERTGGTYSTLKVQPAELEDSGVYFCASSLRNGELFFGEGSRLTVL.

The chain links TRBV5-1 to TRBJ1-4; TRBD1 matches at 7 bases. The trim removed 9 bases at V and 7 bases at J, leaving 12 bases unmatched. Per germline, CDR1 SGHRS and CDR2 YFSETQ. This CDR3 has 14 residues. The CDR3 region is CAIDSQGVSEKLFF. The CDR3 DNA reads TGCGCCATAGACTCCCAGGGGGTCAGTGAAAAACTGTTTTTT.

The chain carries TRBV5-1 and TRBJ2-1; 12 bases agree with TRBD2. Looked up from germline, CDR1 is SGHRS and CDR2 is YFSETQ. V lost 0 bases to trimming and J lost 7 bases; unmatched junction nucleotides: 5. The CDR3 is 16 residues long. As DNA, the CDR3 is TGCGCCAGCAGCTTGGGAGGACTAGCGGGGAGTAATGAGCAGTTCTTC. Its protein is CASSLGGLAGSNEQFF.

V and J are TRBV3-1 (or the pseudogene TRBV3-2) and TRBJ1-1; D perhaps matches TRBD1 (5 bases). CDR1 is LGHDT and CDR2 is YNNKEL in the germline V gene (reference sequence). Trimming removed 4 bases at V and 4 bases at J, with 19 bases between. The CDR3 consists of 16 residues. The CDR3 here is CASSPLNQGGGTEAFF. The CDR3 DNA reads as TGTGCCAGCAGCCCATTAAACCAGGGCGGGGGCACTGAAGCTTTCTTT.

The chain employs TRBV19 and TRBJ1-2, with D unclear. Trimming shortened V by 3 bases and J by 7 bases, and 15 bases separated the two germline ends. The CDR3 consists of 14 residues. Per germline, CDR1 LNHDA and CDR2 SQIVND (reference sequence). The CDR3 DNA reads as TGTGCCAGTAGTATCCCGAGGGTTCTTGGTGGCTACACCTTC. Its protein product is CASSIPRVLGGYTF.

The chain has TRBV7-6 and TRBJ2-7; tentatively, D is TRBD2 (5 bases). CDR1 is SGHVS and CDR2 is FNYEAQ in the germline V gene. This CDR3 comprises 15 residues. Trimming took off 5 bases at V and 2 bases at J, with 16 bases between the two ends. CDR3 loop: CASSPEPGLAYEQYF. The CDR3 DNA reads as TGTGCCAGCAGCCCGGAGCCGGGGTTAGCCTACGAGCAGTACTTC.

The chain is built from TRBV6-4 and TRBJ1-2; 8 bases line up with TRBD1. Germline values: CDR1 MRHNA, CDR2 SNTAGT. The CDR3 is 15 residues long. The V segment lost 2 bases and the J segment 8 bases; nucleotides outside the gene matches: 10. The CDR3 loop is CASSDKGQGHGGYTF. In DNA form, the CDR3 reads TGTGCCAGCAGTGACAAAGGACAGGGTCACGGCGGCTACACCTTC.

V and J are TRBV2 and TRBJ1-1, with D possibly TRBD1 on 5 matching bases. The ends were cut back, 11 bases at V and 4 bases at J, with 17 bases in the middle. Germline CDR1 and CDR2: SNHLY and FYNNEI. The CDR3 is 13 residues long. This CDR3 reads CAGGSEGGTEAFF. The CDR3 DNA sequence: TGTGCCGGGGGGTCGGAGGGAGGCACTGAAGCTTTCTTT.

This clone appeared once. The chain employs TRBV6-5 and TRBJ2-4; 12 bases fit TRBD1. After removal of 5 bases from V and 6 bases from J, the junction contained 5 bases not matched to a gene. The length of the CDR3 is 15 residues. The germline CDR1 and CDR2 sequences are MNHEY and SVGAGI. The CDR3 loop is CASSPGQGAVNIQYF. The CDR3 bases are TGTGCCAGCAGTCCGGGACAGGGGGCGGTAAACATTCAGTACTTC.

The chain carries TRBV7-2 and TRBJ2-5; 8 bases match TRBD2. This CDR3 contains 13 residues. CDR1 and CDR2 from the germline V gene are SGHTA and FQGNSA. Trimming took 5 bases from V and 10 from J; bases not matched to a gene: 9. CDR3 sequence reads: CASSPGLAQNQYF. Written as DNA, the CDR3 is TGTGCCAGCAGCCCTGGACTAGCCCAGAACCAGTACTTC.

V is TRBV19 and J is TRBJ2-5; 8 positions match TRBD2. V lost 7 bases and J lost 1; bases outside the gene matches: 5. The CDR3 has 14 residues. Germline loops: CDR1 LNHDA, CDR2 SQIVND (reference sequence). CDR3 nucleotides: TGTGCCAGTAAACGGGGGGGGCCCCAAGAGACCCAGTACTTC. It codes for CASKRGGPQETQYF. Using reference TRBV19 and TRBJ2-5 for the parts outside the CDR3, the full variable domain is DGGITQSPKYLFRKEGQNVTLSCEQNLNHDAMYWYRQDPGQGLRLIYYSQIVNDFQKGDIAEGYSVSREKKESFPLTVTSAQKNPTAFYLCASKRGGPQETQYFGPGTRLLVL.

The chain combines TRBV6-5 with TRBJ1-6; TRBD1 might be the D (5 bases). The germline V and J ends were trimmed by 1 base and 5 bases, with 12 bases remaining between them. CDR1 is MNHEY, CDR2 SVGAGI, per germline. The CDR3 covers 16 residues. The CDR3 DNA is TGTGCCAGCAGTTACTACGTCGGGGGTAATAATTCACCCCTCCACTTT. This sequence encodes CASSYYVGGNNSPLHF.

This chain connects TRBV4-1 to TRBJ1-1; 8 nucleotides line up with TRBD1. V was pared by 3 bases and J by 1 base, with 10 bases of the junction left unmatched. Germline V gene data show CDR1 as MGHRA and CDR2 as YSYEKL. The CDR3 loop spans 17 amino acids. CDR3 coding DNA: TGCGCCAGCAGCCACCAAGGACAGGGTTGGTGGAACACTGAAGCTTTCTTT. It yields the protein CASSHQGQGWWNTEAFF.

The rearrangement joins TRBV7-2 to TRBJ2-5; the D gene is possibly TRBD2 (6 bases). The length of the CDR3 is 13 residues. Germline V gives CDR1 SGHTA, CDR2 FQGNSA. V shed 3 bases and J shed 2 bases, with 7 bases lying between them. CDR3 loop: CASSFGSQETQYF. The CDR3 nucleotides are TGTGCCAGCAGCTTCGGGAGTCAAGAGACCCAGTACTTC.

The V gene is TRBV5-1, the J gene TRBJ2-7, with TRBD2 identical over 7 bases. The CDR3 totals 15 residues. V dropped 0 bases and J dropped 6; count of bases not matched to a gene: 9. The germline CDR1 and CDR2 sequences are SGHRS and YFSETQ. The CDR3 is CASSLDVRGVAEQYF. The CDR3 coding sequence is TGCGCCAGCAGCTTGGATGTTCGGGGGGTGGCCGAGCAGTACTTC.

The J gene is TRBJ2-3, the V gene TRBV5-6, with a possible D match to TRBD1 (5 bases). Germline values: CDR1 SGHDT, CDR2 YYEEEE. Deletions cut 5 bases from V and 1 base from J, with 26 bases between. The CDR3 extends over 19 amino acids. DNA for the CDR3: TGTGCCAGCAGTTCAGGGTTTGGTCAGGGAAGATGGGGCACAGATACGCAGTATTTT. Its protein product is CASSSGFGQGRWGTDTQYF.

The rearrangement joins TRBV28 to TRBJ1-4; D gene unclear. The germline V gene has CDR1 MDHEN and CDR2 SYDVKM. Trimming shortened V by 2 bases and J by 7 bases, and 8 bases separated the two germline ends. This CDR3 spans 13 amino acids. The CDR3: CASSLDSGEKLFF. In DNA, the CDR3 is TGTGCCAGCAGTTTAGATTCGGGTGAAAAACTGTTTTTT.

CDR3: CASSLGDRQYF. The CDR3 coding sequence is TGTGCCAGCAGCCTCGGGGACAGACAGTACTTC. This chain connects TRBV7-9 to TRBJ2-7; TRBD1 aligns across 7 bases. After removal of 5 bases from V and 10 bases from J, the junction contained 5 bases not matched to a gene. Germline V gives CDR1 SEHNR, CDR2 FQNEAQ (reference sequence). The CDR3 loop spans 11 amino acids. Based on the CDR3 plus reference TRBV7-9 and TRBJ2-7, the full variable domain is DTGVSQNPRHKITKRGQNVTFRCDPISEHNRLYWYRQTLGQGPEFLTYFQNEAQLEKSRLLSDRFSAERPKGSFSTLEIQRTEQGDSAMYLCASSLGDRQYFGPGTRLTVT.

V and J are TRBV28 and TRBJ2-7, with TRBD1 identical over 11 bases. The CDR3 length is 14 residues. Germline CDR1 is MDHEN and CDR2 is SYDVKM. After removal of 10 bases from V and 2 bases from J, the junction contained 7 bases not matched to a gene. The CDR3 region is CAIRGTGGPYEQYF. The CDR3 DNA is TGTGCCATCAGGGGGACAGGGGGACCCTACGAGCAGTACTTC.

This sequence joins TRBV14 and TRBJ2-5; D might be TRBD2 (6 bases). Germline V CDR1 and CDR2: SGHDN, FVKESK. V shed 5 bases and J shed 4 bases, with 11 bases lying between them. The CDR3 runs 13 residues. CDR3: CASSSLGGETQYF. In DNA form, the CDR3 reads TGTGCCAGCAGCTCGCTCGGGGGAGAGACCCAGTACTTC.

This chain joins TRBV3-1 (or the pseudogene TRBV3-2) and TRBJ2-1; 9 nucleotides match TRBD2. Germline CDR1 is LGHDT and CDR2 is YNNKEL (reference sequence). This CDR3 has 15 residues. V shed 1 base, J shed 4 bases, and the junction held 2 bases outside the gene matches. CDR3 protein: CASSQGGGAYNEQFF. CDR3 in DNA: TGTGCCAGCAGCCAAGGCGGGGGGGCGTACAATGAGCAGTTCTTC.

This clone appeared a few times. This rearrangement joins TRBV29-1 to TRBJ1-2; D ambiguous. Germline CDR1 SQVTM, CDR2 ANQGSEA. The germline V and J ends were trimmed by 7 bases and 2 bases, with 11 bases remaining between them. The CDR3 has 12 amino acids. The CDR3, as DNA: TGCAGCGCCGGAGGCGTAAACTATGGCTACACCTTC. This encodes CSAGGVNYGYTF. Full variable domain (remainder filled in from reference TRBV29-1 and TRBJ1-2): SAVISQKPSRDICQRGTSLTIQCQVDSQVTMMFWYRQQPGQSLTLIATANQGSEATYESGFVIDKFPISRPNLTFSTLTVSNMSPEDSSIYLCSAGGVNYGYTFGSGTRLTVV.

This clone was observed a handful of times. V is TRBV5-1 and J is TRBJ2-5, with TRBD2 identical over 13 bases. The CDR3 is 16 residues long. CDR1 is SGHRS and CDR2 is YFSETQ in the germline V gene. The J segment lost 5 bases and the V segment lost 4 bases, leaving 8 bases of the junction unmatched. CDR3 in amino acids: CASSRGTSGAGETQYF. In DNA, the CDR3 is TGCGCCAGCAGCCGCGGGACTAGCGGGGCTGGGGAGACCCAGTACTTC.